The entry that follows covers one T cell receptor beta chain sequence. Its antigen is not known. The data originate from a study of T cell responses to AZD1222 COVID-19 vaccine. Broader study findings: Samples come after the peak T cell response, not at day 14. Distributed over spike, vaccine-associated CD4 TCRs predominated at 160-218 and 743-854.

TCRdb keeps only in-frame clones here, not all; method: immunoSEQ multiplex PCR. This table holds some 170,000 clones, approximately 90% found once. V lost 8 bases and J lost 5, with 21 bases in between. Germline V CDR1 and CDR2: SGHTA, FQGNSA. CDR3 length: 16 amino acids. The TCR comes from an adult in good health. This specimen was peripheral blood, taken on day 0 of MenACWY control vaccination. The chain carries TRBV7-2 and TRBJ1-4; the D gene is possibly TRBD1 (5 bases). The CDR3 protein is CASGLDSSVRNEKLFF. The CDR3 DNA reads as TGTGCCAGCGGACTCGACAGTTCCGTCAGAAATGAAAAACTGTTTTTT.